This T cell receptor beta chain is from a study of CD8 T cells in ankylosing spondylitis. Study-level results: As reported, disease-linked clones showed significant enrichment in matched ankylosing spondylitis synovial fluid. About 8 highly homologous variants made up a TCR beta motif that seemed to typify ankylosing spondylitis blood. CD8+ by phenotype, disease-linked clones were relatively rare in peripheral blood.

Generation of TCR beta libraries employed quantitative 5'-RACE incorporating molecular barcodes. TCRdb passed the 5' RACE reads through MiXCR, listing each CDR3 protein once. Of around 770,000 distinct CDR3 sequences in the sample, roughly 10% were seen once. This CDR3 spans 15 amino acids. Germline V gene sequence: CDR1 DFQATT, CDR2 SNEGSKA (reference sequence). This clonotype was detected only a few times. The target antigen is unknown. This clonotype originated in a male donor with ankylosing spondylitis. The sample comprised blood, either unsorted or a sorted T cell fraction (not recorded which). J is TRBJ1-4 and V is TRBV20-1; a possible D gene is TRBD1 (5 bases). The CDR3 region is CSLPSAGTPNEKLFF. DNA of the CDR3: TGCAGCCTTCCAAGCGCGGGGACGCCTAATGAAAAACTGTTTTTT.